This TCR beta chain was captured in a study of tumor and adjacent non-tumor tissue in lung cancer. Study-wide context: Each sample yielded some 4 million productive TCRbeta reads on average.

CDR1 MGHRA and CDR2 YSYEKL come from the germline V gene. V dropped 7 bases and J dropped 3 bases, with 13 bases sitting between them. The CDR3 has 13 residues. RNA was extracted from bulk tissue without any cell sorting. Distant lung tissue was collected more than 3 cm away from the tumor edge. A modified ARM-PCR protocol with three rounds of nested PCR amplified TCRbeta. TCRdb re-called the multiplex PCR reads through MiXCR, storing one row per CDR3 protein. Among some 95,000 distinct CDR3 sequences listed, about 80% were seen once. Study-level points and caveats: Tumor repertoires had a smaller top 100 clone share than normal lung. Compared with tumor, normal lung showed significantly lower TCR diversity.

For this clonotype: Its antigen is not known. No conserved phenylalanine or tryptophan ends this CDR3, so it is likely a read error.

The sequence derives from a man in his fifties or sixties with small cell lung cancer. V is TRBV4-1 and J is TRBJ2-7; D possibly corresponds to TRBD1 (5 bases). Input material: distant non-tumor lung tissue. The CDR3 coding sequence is TGCGCCAGCAACTTCGACAGACTCTACGAGCAGTACCTC. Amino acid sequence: CASNFDRLYEQYL.